This T cell receptor beta chain is drawn from a study of T-cell memory formation after mild COVID-19. Study-wide results and caveats: While clones contracting from day 15 to 85 were balanced between CD4 and CD8, later expanders leaned CD4+.

This clonotype was observed a few times. Its antigen is still unknown. 5'RACE primed at constant segments yielded TCR alpha and TCR beta cDNA libraries bearing sample barcodes and UMIs. TCRdb redid the calling of the 5' RACE reads with MiXCR, one entry per CDR3 protein. Of some 450,000 distinct CDR3 sequences listed, about a sixth were seen once; the top ten hold under 25%. The CDR3 spans 15 residues. Germline values: CDR1 MNHEY, CDR2 SVGAGI. With 6 bases clipped from V and 6 bases from J, the junction kept 10 bases outside the gene matches. Material: PBMCs or a T cell subset sorted from them (not recorded which). The chain is built from TRBV6-5 and TRBJ2-1; 8 nucleotides match TRBD1. This TCR was recovered from a young man who had mild COVID-19 (a few samples of this study predate the infection). Cell type and time point are not known. As DNA, the CDR3 is TGTGCCAGCAGCACCCCCCGGACAGGGCTCAATGAGCAGTTCTTC. This sequence encodes CASSTPRTGLNEQFF.